This T cell receptor (beta chain) derives from a study of OX40 agonist ivuxolimab in advanced cancers. As for the study in general: As their treatment, patients were administered ivuxolimab, an agonistic anti-OX40 (CD134) antibody. Under the entry rules, prior anti-PD-1, anti-PD-L1 or anti-CTLA-4 therapy was allowed, and 40% had some. Two patients with cutaneous melanoma and one with hepatocellular carcinoma, three in total, showed partial responses. Findings and limits, study-wide: Compared with others, partial responders at 0.1-3.0 mg/kg displayed clonal expansion among the lowest.

V was trimmed by 11 bases and J by 0 bases, leaving 13 bases between them. Germline lookup yields CDR1 MNHNS and CDR2 SASEGT. The CDR3 extends over 13 amino acids. In the case of this clone: Its antigen remains unknown.

The data were produced by immunoSEQ multiplex PCR, yet TCRdb's version contains in-frame clones alone and is incomplete. The sample lists 78,000 or so clones; around 90% were seen once. The sample was CD4+ or CD8+ T cells sorted from blood, taken in a trial of the OX40 agonist ivuxolimab. The sequence derives from an adult with an advanced solid tumor such as melanoma, head and neck, liver or kidney cancer. The chain carries TRBV6-1 and TRBJ2-5, with D possibly being TRBD2 (6 bases). The CDR3 region has the DNA TGTGCCTCTGCGGGAACGTACCAAGAGACCCAGTACTTC. Amino acids: CASAGTYQETQYF.